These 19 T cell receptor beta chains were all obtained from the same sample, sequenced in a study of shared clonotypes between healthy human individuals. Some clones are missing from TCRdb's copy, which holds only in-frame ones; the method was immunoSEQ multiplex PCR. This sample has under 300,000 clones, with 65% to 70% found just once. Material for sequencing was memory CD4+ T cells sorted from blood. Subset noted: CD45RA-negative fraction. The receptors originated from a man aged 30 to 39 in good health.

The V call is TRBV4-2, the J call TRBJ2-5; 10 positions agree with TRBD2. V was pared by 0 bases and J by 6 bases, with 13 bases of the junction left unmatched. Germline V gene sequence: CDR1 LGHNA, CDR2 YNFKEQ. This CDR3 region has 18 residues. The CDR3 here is CASSQESGASGRAKTQYF. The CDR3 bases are TGTGCCAGCAGCCAAGAGTCTGGAGCGAGCGGGAGGGCAAAGACCCAGTACTTC.

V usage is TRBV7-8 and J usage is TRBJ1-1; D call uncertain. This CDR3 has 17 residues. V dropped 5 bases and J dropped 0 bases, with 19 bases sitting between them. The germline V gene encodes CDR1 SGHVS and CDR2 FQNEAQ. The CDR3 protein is CASSPPRRFQVNTEAFF. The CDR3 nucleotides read TGTGCCAGCAGCCCACCCAGGAGGTTCCAGGTGAACACTGAAGCTTTCTTT.

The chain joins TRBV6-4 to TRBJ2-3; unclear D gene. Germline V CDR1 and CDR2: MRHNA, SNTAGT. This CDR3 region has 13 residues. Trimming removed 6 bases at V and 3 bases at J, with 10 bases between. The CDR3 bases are TGTGCCAGCAGGGGATTGGGGACAGATACGCAGTATTTT. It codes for CASRGLGTDTQYF.

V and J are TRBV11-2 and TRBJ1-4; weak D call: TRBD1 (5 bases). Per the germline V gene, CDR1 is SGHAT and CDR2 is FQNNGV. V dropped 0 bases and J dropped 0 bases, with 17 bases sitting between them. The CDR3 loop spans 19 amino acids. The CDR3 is CASSLEGLGTRATNEKLFF. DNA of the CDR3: TGTGCCAGCAGCTTAGAGGGCCTGGGGACCCGTGCAACTAATGAAAAACTGTTTTTT. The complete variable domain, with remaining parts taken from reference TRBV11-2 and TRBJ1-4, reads EAGVAQSPRYKIIEKRQSVAFWCNPISGHATLYWYQQILGQGPKLLIQFQNNGVVDDSQLPKDRFSAERLKGVDSTLKIQPAKLEDSAVYLCASSLEGLGTRATNEKLFFGSGTQLSVL.

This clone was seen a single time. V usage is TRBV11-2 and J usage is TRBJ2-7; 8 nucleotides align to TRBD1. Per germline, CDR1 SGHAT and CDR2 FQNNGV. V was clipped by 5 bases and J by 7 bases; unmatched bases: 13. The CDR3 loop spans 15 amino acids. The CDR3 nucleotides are TGTGCCAGCAGCGATTGGCAGGGGGCGTCTGGGGAGCAGTACTTC. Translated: CASSDWQGASGEQYF.

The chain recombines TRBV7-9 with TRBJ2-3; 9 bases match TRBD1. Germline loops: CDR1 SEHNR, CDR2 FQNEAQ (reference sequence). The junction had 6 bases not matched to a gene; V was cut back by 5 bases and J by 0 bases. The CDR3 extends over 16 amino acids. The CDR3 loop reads CASSPRQGDSTDTQYF. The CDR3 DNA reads TGTGCCAGCAGCCCACGACAGGGGGATAGCACAGATACGCAGTATTTT.

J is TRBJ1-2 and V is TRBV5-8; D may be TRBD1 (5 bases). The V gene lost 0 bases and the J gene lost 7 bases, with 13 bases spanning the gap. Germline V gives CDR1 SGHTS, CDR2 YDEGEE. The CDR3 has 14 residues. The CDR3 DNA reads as TGTGCCAGCAGCTTGGTGTGGGGGAATAGTGGCTACACCTTC. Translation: CASSLVWGNSGYTF.

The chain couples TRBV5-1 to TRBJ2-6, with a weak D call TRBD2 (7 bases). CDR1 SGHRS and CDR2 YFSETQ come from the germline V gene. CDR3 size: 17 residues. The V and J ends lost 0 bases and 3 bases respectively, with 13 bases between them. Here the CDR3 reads CASSLGQGRVGANVLTF. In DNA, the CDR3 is TGCGCCAGCAGCTTGGGCCAGGGGAGGGTTGGGGCCAACGTCCTGACTTTC.

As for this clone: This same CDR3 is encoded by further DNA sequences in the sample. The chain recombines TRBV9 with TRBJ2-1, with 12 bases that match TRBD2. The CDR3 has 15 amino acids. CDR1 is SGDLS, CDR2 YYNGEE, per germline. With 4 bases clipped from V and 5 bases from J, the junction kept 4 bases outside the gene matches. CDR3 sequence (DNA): TGTGCCAGCAGCCCCCGACTAGCGGGAGACAATGAGCAGTTCTTC. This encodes CASSPRLAGDNEQFF.

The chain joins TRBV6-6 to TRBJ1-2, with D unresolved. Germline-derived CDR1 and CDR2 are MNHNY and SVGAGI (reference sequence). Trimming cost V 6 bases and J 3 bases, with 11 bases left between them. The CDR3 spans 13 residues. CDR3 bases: TGTGCCAGCAGCCCCCCCTCACACTATGGCTACACCTTC. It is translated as CASSPPSHYGYTF.

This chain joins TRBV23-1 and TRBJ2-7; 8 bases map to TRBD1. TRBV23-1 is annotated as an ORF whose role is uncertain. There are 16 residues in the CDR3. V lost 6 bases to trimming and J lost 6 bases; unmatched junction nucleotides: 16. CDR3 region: CASSPRTCRGHGEQYF. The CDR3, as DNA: TGCGCCAGCAGCCCTAGAACTTGCAGGGGGCACGGCGAGCAGTACTTC.

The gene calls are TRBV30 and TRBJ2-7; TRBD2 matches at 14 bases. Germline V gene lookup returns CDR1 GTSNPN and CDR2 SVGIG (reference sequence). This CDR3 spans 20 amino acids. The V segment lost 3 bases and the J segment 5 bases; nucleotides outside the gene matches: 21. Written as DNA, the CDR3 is TGTGCCTGGAGGCAGCCTACCGGGACTAGCGGGGGCCAACCGGTACACGAGCAGTACTTC. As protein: CAWRQPTGTSGGQPVHEQYF.

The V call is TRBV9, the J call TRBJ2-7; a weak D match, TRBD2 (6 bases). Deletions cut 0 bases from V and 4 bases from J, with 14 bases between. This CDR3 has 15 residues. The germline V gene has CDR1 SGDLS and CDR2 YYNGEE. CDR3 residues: CASSVEAGNYYEQYF. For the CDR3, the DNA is TGTGCCAGCAGCGTAGAGGCGGGAAATTATTACGAGCAGTACTTC.

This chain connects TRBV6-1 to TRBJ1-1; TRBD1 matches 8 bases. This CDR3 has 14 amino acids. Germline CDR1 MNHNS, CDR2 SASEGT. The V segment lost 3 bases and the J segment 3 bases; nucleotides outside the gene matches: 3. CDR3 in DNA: TGTGCCAGCAGTGACAACAGGGGGTACACTGAAGCTTTCTTT. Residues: CASSDNRGYTEAFF.

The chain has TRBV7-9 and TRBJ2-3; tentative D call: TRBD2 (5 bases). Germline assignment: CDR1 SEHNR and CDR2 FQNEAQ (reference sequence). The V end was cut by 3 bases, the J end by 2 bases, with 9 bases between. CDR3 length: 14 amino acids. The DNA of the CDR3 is TGTGCCAGCAGCTTCTCAGCGGACACAGATACGCAGTATTTT. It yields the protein CASSFSADTDTQYF.

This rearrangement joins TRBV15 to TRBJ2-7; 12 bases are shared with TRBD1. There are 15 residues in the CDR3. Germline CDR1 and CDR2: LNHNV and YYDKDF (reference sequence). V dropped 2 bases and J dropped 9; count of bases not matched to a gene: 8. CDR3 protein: CATSRPGQGARGQYF. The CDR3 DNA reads TGTGCCACCAGCAGACCGGGACAGGGGGCGCGCGGGCAGTACTTC. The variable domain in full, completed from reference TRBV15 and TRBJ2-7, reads DAMVIQNPRYQVTQFGKPVTLSCSQTLNHNVMYWYQQKSSQAPKLLFHYYDKDFNNEADTPDNFQSRRPNTSFCFLDIRSPGLGDTAMYLCATSRPGQGARGQYFGPGTRLTVT.

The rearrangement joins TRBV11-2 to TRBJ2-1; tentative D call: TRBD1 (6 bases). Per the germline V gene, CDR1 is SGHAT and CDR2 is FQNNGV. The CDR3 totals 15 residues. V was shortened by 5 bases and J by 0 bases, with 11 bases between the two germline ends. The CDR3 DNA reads TGTGCCAGCAGCAGGGGGAGAAGCTCCTACAATGAGCAGTTCTTC. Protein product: CASSRGRSSYNEQFF.

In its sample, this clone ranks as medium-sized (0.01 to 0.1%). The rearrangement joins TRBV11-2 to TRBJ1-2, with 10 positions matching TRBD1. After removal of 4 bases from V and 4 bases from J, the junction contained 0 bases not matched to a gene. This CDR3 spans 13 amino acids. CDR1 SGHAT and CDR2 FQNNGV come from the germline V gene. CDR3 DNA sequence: TGTGCCAGCAGCTGGGACAGGGGCTATGGCTACACCTTC. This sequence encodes CASSWDRGYGYTF.

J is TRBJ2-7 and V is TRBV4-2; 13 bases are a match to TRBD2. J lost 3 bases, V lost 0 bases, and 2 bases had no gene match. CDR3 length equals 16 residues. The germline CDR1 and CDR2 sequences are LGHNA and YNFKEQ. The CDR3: CASSQDRTSGSYEQYF. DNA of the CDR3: TGTGCCAGCAGCCAAGACCGGACTAGCGGGAGCTACGAGCAGTACTTC.